The 3 T cell receptor beta chains in this list originate from one sample, sequenced in a study of metastatic and nonmetastatic thyroid tumors. Each patient came to thyroid surgery without any prior treatment (of any kind). TCRdb ran MiXCR on the PCR reads. The top ten clones hold 3.5% to 4% of a sample with approximately 38,000 clones, about a sixth of them seen once. Sequencing used blood. These receptors all stem from a female donor with papillary thyroid cancer or a benign thyroid nodule (not recorded which). Some clones in this sample may be carry-over from other donors' samples.

This clone was seen repeatedly, ten times or more. The chain recombines TRBV9 with TRBJ2-1, with TRBD1 matching over 10 bases. V dropped 2 bases and J dropped 5; count of bases not matched to a gene: 1. CDR1 SGDLS and CDR2 YYNGEE come from the germline V gene. The CDR3 spans 14 residues. The CDR3 protein is CASSVGTGDNEQFF. In DNA, the CDR3 is TGTGCCAGCAGCGTCGGGACAGGGGACAATGAGCAGTTCTTC.

In this sample, this clone turned up many times. At the DNA level, this CDR3 is encoded by other sequences in the same sample as well. The V and J genes are TRBV5-1 and TRBJ2-4, with D perhaps assigned TRBD1 or TRBD2 (5 bases each). V lost 2 bases, J lost 9 bases, and 15 bases lay in between. This CDR3 has 14 residues. Germline-derived CDR1 and CDR2 are SGHRS and YFSETQ. Written as DNA, the CDR3 is TGCGCCAGCAGCTTCTCGGGGACGAATGCCATTCAGTACTTC. This gives the protein CASSFSGTNAIQYF.

This clone was seen many times. The V call is TRBV10-3, the J call TRBJ1-3; 8 nucleotides agree with TRBD1. This CDR3 is 16 amino acids long. The V segment lost 0 bases and the J segment 4 bases; nucleotides outside the gene matches: 5. CDR1 and CDR2 (germline): ENHRY, SYGVKD. CDR3 in amino acids: CAISESPTGVGNTIYF. In DNA, the CDR3 is TGTGCCATCAGTGAGTCGCCGACAGGGGTAGGAAACACCATATATTTT.